The 7 T cell receptor beta chains below were found in one sample sequenced in a study of regulatory T cells in long-lasting Graves disease (dated by TCRdb to the early 2020s). Interpreted using the paper, the time point label stands for: persistent/refractory GD, antithyroid drugs over 5 years with positive TRAb. RNA was extracted from PBMCs in TRIzol for both TCR sequencing and RNA sequencing. Library preparation used multiplex PCR. Sequenced using an Illumina HiSeq 4000. TCR beta libraries were built with iRepertoire HTBI primers and Arm-PCR amplification of CDR3 regions. TCRdb reran the public reads through fastp at Q25 and MiXCR, keeping productive beta chains. For every CDR3 protein sequence, its rows merge into one entry that carries the most common genes and DNA. The sample records about 470,000 distinct CDR3 sequences, 20% to 25% of which are singletons. Clones ranked in the top ten supply roughly 6.9% of the sample.

This specimen was peripheral blood mononuclear cells (PBMCs), taken when the disease was refractory, from a patient treated with antithyroid drugs. The receptors stem from a female donor with Graves disease.

The CDR3 region has the DNA TGTGCCAGCTCACCACCGCTCAATGAAAAACTGTTTTTT. Amino acid sequence: CASSPPLNEKLFF. The V gene is TRBV18, the J gene TRBJ1-4; no reliable D call. This CDR3 has 13 residues. Germline-derived CDR1 and CDR2 are KGHSH and LQKENI. The V and J ends lost 0 bases and 5 bases respectively, with 4 bases between them.

This clonotype occurred a few times. The chain employs TRBV6-4 and TRBJ2-5, with 12 bases that match TRBD2. After removal of 7 bases from V and 4 bases from J, the junction contained 4 bases not matched to a gene. In germline, CDR1 is MRHNA, CDR2 SNTAGT. The length of the CDR3 is 14 residues. The CDR3 protein is CASKPGLAGETQYF. Written as DNA, the CDR3 is TGTGCCAGCAAACCGGGACTAGCGGGAGAGACCCAGTACTTC.

The J gene is TRBJ2-5, the V gene TRBV3-1; 10 nucleotides line up with TRBD1. There are 16 residues in the CDR3. The V gene end was trimmed by 4 bases and the J gene end by 2 bases; junction bases not matched to a gene: 7. Germline CDR1 LGHDT, CDR2 YNNKEL (reference sequence). The DNA of the CDR3 is TGTGCCAGCAGCCTTCGGACAGGGGGAGTTCAAGAGACCCAGTACTTC. Translating gives CASSLRTGGVQETQYF.

This clonotype was counted ten times or more. V usage is TRBV6-1 and J usage is TRBJ1-5, with D possibly matching TRBD1 (5 bases). The V end lost 3 bases, the J end lost 5 bases, and 11 bases lay between the germline ends. Germline V lookup: CDR1 MNHNS, CDR2 SASEGT. The CDR3 runs 14 residues. CDR3 sequence reads: CASSDRAPDQPQHF. The CDR3 DNA is TGTGCCAGCAGTGACAGGGCCCCAGATCAGCCCCAGCATTTT.

V is TRBV7-9 and J is TRBJ2-7; no definite D call. The length of the CDR3 is 17 residues. Germline values: CDR1 SEHNR, CDR2 FQNEAQ (reference sequence). The V gene lost 1 base and the J gene lost 2 bases, with 18 bases spanning the gap. CDR3 DNA sequence: TGTGCCAGCAGCTTAGTCCTTGCCGCATACGGCCCCTACGAGCAGTACTTC. Protein: CASSLVLAAYGPYEQYF.

The chain combines TRBV7-8 with TRBJ1-1, with D possibly being TRBD1 (5 bases). The CDR3 length is 16 residues. Trimming pared 2 bases from V and 4 bases from J, leaving 17 bases between. Germline V gives CDR1 SGHVS, CDR2 FQNEAQ. CDR3 sequence: CASSLSWGGFGTEAFF. The CDR3 DNA sequence: TGTGCCAGCAGCTTAAGTTGGGGGGGGTTCGGCACTGAAGCTTTCTTT.

This clonotype showed up many times. The rearrangement links TRBV30 to TRBJ1-5; 9 bases are a match to TRBD1. Germline V gene lookup returns CDR1 GTSNPN and CDR2 SVGIG (reference sequence). The length of the CDR3 is 16 residues. V lost 1 base and J lost 3; bases outside the gene matches: 7. For the CDR3, the DNA is TGTGCCTGGAGTGACCCCGGGACAGGGTACAATCAGCCCCAGCATTTT. Its protein product is CAWSDPGTGYNQPQHF.